This is a list of T cell receptor beta chains from one sample in a study of T cell repertoires in cytomegalovirus infection. From the reads, TCRdb called clonotypes with MiXCR, one entry per CDR3 protein. The data show about 530,000 distinct CDR3 sequences, with about 25% seen just once and about 12% held by the top ten. The sequenced sample consisted of PBMCs. The receptors come from a human donor in good health (CMV status not recorded). Some clones in this sample may be carry-over from other donors' samples. Each CDR3 is given with its conserved first and last residue. Fields, in order: clone size, D gene, J gene, V gene, CDR3 protein, CDR3 DNA. D genes are given only for firm matches. Size is omitted from some rows. Given values are once, few, many or a class for expanded clones.

clone_size: many
d_call: .
j_call: TRBJ2-7
v_call: TRBV7-2
cdr3_aa: CASSLDPAYEQYF
cdr3_nt: TGTGCCAGCAGCTTAGATCCAGCCTACGAGCAGTACTTC

clone_size: .
d_call: .
j_call: TRBJ1-1
v_call: TRBV28
cdr3_aa: CASSNSYGNTEAFF
cdr3_nt: TGTGCCAGCAGCAACAGCTATGGGAACACTGAAGCTTTCTTT

clone_size: many
d_call: TRBD1
j_call: TRBJ1-2
v_call: TRBV7-9
cdr3_aa: CASSLGRGHGYTF
cdr3_nt: TGTGCCAGCAGCTTGGGGAGGGGGCATGGCTACACCTTC

clone_size: few
d_call: TRBD2
j_call: TRBJ2-2
v_call: TRBV12-3/TRBV12-4
cdr3_aa: CASSWTSGNYFTGELFF
cdr3_nt: TGTGCCAGCAGCTGGACTAGCGGGAATTATTTCACCGGGGAGCTGTTTTTT

clone_size: few
d_call: .
j_call: TRBJ1-5
v_call: TRBV30
cdr3_aa: CAWSRGRGGNQPQHF
cdr3_nt: TGTGCCTGGAGTCGGGGGAGGGGCGGCAATCAGCCCCAGCATTTT

clone_size: .
d_call: .
j_call: TRBJ2-3
v_call: TRBV7-2
cdr3_aa: CASSLGVAGTDTQYF
cdr3_nt: TGTGCCAGCAGCTTAGGGGTAGCGGGCACAGATACGCAGTATTTT

clone_size: few
d_call: .
j_call: TRBJ2-6
v_call: TRBV4-3
cdr3_aa: CASSHGRSSSGANVLTF
cdr3_nt: TGCGCCAGCAGCCACGGCAGATCCAGCTCTGGGGCCAACGTCCTGACTTTC

clone_size: few
d_call: TRBD1
j_call: TRBJ1-1
v_call: TRBV19
cdr3_aa: CASSKGQMNTEAFF
cdr3_nt: TGTGCCAGTAGTAAGGGACAGATGAACACTGAAGCTTTCTTT

clone_size: few
d_call: .
j_call: TRBJ1-1
v_call: TRBV10-3
cdr3_aa: CAISESIGGEAFF
cdr3_nt: TGTGCCATCAGTGAGTCGATAGGCGGAGAAGCTTTCTTT

clone_size: .
d_call: .
j_call: TRBJ2-3
v_call: TRBV12-3/TRBV12-4
cdr3_aa: CASSLGVGGTDTQYF
cdr3_nt: TGTGCCAGCAGTTTAGGCGTTGGGGGCACAGATACGCAGTATTTT

clone_size: .
d_call: .
j_call: TRBJ2-7
v_call: TRBV20-1
cdr3_aa: CSARGSGNYEQYF
cdr3_nt: TGCAGTGCGAGGGGTTCCGGTAACTACGAGCAGTACTTC

clone_size: few
d_call: .
j_call: TRBJ2-1
v_call: TRBV11-3
cdr3_aa: CASSLSSHGEQFF
cdr3_nt: TGTGCCAGCAGCTTATCATCTCACGGGGAGCAGTTCTTC

clone_size: .
d_call: .
j_call: TRBJ2-7
v_call: TRBV7-6
cdr3_aa: CASSRGDKLAYEQYF
cdr3_nt: TGTGCCAGCAGCCGAGGGGACAAGTTGGCCTACGAGCAGTACTTC

clone_size: many
d_call: .
j_call: TRBJ1-6
v_call: TRBV7-2
cdr3_aa: CASSPRQTSDLHF
cdr3_nt: TGTGCCAGCAGTCCTAGACAGACCAGTGACCTCCACTTT

clone_size: .
d_call: .
j_call: TRBJ2-1
v_call: TRBV19
cdr3_aa: CASTPRGGVGYNEQFF
cdr3_nt: TGTGCCAGTACCCCCCGCGGCGGAGTGGGTTACAATGAGCAGTTCTTC

clone_size: many
d_call: .
j_call: TRBJ1-1
v_call: TRBV7-9
cdr3_aa: CASSPSTTDMNTEAFF
cdr3_nt: TGTGCCAGCAGCCCTAGTACGACAGATATGAACACTGAAGCTTTCTTT

clone_size: .
d_call: .
j_call: TRBJ1-1
v_call: TRBV19
cdr3_aa: CASSIAFF
cdr3_nt: TGTGCCAGTAGTATTGCTTTCTTT

clone_size: .
d_call: TRBD2
j_call: TRBJ2-3
v_call: TRBV20-1
cdr3_aa: CSADSGRGTDTQYF
cdr3_nt: TGCAGTGCAGATAGCGGGAGGGGCACAGATACGCAGTATTTT

clone_size: .
d_call: TRBD1
j_call: TRBJ2-1
v_call: TRBV27
cdr3_aa: CASSFRGQVTPNEQFF
cdr3_nt: TGTGCCAGCAGCTTCCGGGGACAGGTCACACCCAATGAGCAGTTCTTC

clone_size: .
d_call: .
j_call: TRBJ1-2
v_call: TRBV5-1
cdr3_aa: CASSRASNNYGYTF
cdr3_nt: TGCGCCAGCAGCCGGGCATCTAATAACTATGGCTACACCTTC